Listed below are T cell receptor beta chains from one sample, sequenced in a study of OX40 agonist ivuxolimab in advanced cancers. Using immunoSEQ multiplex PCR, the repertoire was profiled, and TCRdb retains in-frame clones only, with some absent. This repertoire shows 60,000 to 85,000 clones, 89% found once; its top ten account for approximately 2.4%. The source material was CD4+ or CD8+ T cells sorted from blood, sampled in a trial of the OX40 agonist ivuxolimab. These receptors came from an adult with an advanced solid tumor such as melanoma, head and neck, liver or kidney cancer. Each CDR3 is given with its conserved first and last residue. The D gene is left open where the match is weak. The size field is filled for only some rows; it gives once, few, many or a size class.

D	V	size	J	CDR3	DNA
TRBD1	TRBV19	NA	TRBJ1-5	CASSNPGTGDHQPQHF	TGTGCCAGTAGTAACCCCGGGACAGGGGATCATCAGCCCCAGCATTTT
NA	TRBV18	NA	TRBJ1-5	CASSPVGNQPQHF	TGTGCCAGCTCACCCGTAGGCAATCAGCCCCAGCATTTT
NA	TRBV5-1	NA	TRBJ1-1	CASRGGLRNTEAFF	TGCGCCAGCAGAGGGGGATTGCGGAACACTGAAGCTTTCTTT
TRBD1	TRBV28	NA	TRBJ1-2	CASSQTGNGYTF	TGTGCCAGCAGTCAGACAGGGAATGGCTACACCTTC
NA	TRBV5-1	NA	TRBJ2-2	CASSFTGNTGELFF	TGCGCCAGCAGCTTTACAGGAAACACCGGGGAGCTGTTTTTT
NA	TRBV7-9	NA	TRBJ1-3	CASSLVGADTIYF	TGTGCCAGCAGCTTAGTTGGAGCAGACACCATATATTTT
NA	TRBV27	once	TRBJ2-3	CASSLVGDTQYF	TGTGCCAGCAGTTTAGTGGGGGATACGCAGTATTTT
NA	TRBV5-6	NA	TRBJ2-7	CASSWGTSREYF	TGTGCCAGCAGCTGGGGGACATCTAGGGAGTACTTC
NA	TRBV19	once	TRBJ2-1	CASSPERFGQFF	TGTGCCAGTAGCCCGGAGAGATTTGGGCAGTTCTTC
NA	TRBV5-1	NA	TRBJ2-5	CASSLPGLQETQYF	TGCGCCAGCAGCCTCCCGGGACTCCAAGAGACCCAGTACTTC
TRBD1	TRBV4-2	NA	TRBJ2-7	CASSHAVGRGQYEQYF	TGTGCCAGCAGCCACGCTGTGGGCAGGGGGCAATACGAGCAGTACTTC
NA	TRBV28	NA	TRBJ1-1	CASSLNWEAFF	TGTGCCAGCAGTTTGAACTGGGAAGCTTTCTTT
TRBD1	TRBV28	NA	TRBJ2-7	CASREQGASEQYF	TGTGCCAGCAGAGAACAGGGGGCGAGCGAGCAGTACTTC
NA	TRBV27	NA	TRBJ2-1	CASRLRQKSYNEQFF	TGTGCCAGCAGACTTAGACAGAAGTCCTACAATGAGCAGTTCTTC
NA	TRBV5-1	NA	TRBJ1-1	CASSLMGMGDTEAFF	TGCGCCAGCAGCTTGATGGGAATGGGGGACACTGAAGCTTTCTTT
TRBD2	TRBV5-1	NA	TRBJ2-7	CASGRTSGGVEQYF	TGCGCCAGCGGGAGGACTAGCGGGGGGGTCGAGCAGTACTTC
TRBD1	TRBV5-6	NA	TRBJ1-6	CASSSIAMTGWNSPLHF	TGTGCCAGCAGCTCCATCGCCATGACAGGGTGGAATTCACCCCTCCACTTT
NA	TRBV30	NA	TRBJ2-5	CAWSRMGETQYF	TGTGCCTGGAGTCGGATGGGGGAGACCCAGTACTTC
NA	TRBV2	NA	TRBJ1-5	CASSVGPDGPQHF	TGTGCCAGCAGTGTAGGGCCCGATGGGCCCCAGCATTTT
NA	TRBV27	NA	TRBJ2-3	CASSARGDTDTQYF	TGTGCCAGCAGTGCCCGAGGGGACACAGATACGCAGTATTTT
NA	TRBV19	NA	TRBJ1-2	CASSASVGGYTF	TGTGCCAGTAGCGCCAGCGTGGGTGGCTACACCTTC
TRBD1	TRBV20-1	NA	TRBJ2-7	CSAGTAYEQYF	TGCAGTGCTGGGACAGCCTACGAGCAGTACTTC
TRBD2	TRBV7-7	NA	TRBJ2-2	CASSLSLAGGPGELFF	TGTGCTAGCAGCTTATCCCTAGCGGGAGGGCCCGGGGAGCTGTTTTTT
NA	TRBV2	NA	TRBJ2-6	CASGPLGANVLTF	TGTGCCAGCGGGCCGCTGGGGGCCAACGTCCTGACTTTC
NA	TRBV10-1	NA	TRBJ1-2	CASSDRGSYGYTF	TGCGCCAGCAGTGATCGGGGGAGCTATGGCTACACCTTC
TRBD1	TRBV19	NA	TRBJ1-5	CASSTGTGLAQPQHF	TGTGCCAGTAGCACCGGGACAGGGTTGGCGCAGCCCCAGCATTTT
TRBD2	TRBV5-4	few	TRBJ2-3	CASSMGLAGAGGTDTQYF	TGTGCCAGCAGCATGGGACTAGCGGGGGCCGGGGGCACAGATACGCAGTATTTT
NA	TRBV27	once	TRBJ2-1	CASSWGGSSYNEQFF	TGTGCCAGCAGTTGGGGCGGTAGCTCCTACAATGAGCAGTTCTTC
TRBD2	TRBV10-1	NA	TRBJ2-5	CASSERLAGDETQYF	TGCGCCAGCAGTGAAAGACTAGCGGGGGACGAGACCCAGTACTTC
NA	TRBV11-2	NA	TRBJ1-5	CASSLGLLSSPQHF	TGTGCCAGCAGCTTAGGACTCCTTAGTTCGCCCCAGCATTTT
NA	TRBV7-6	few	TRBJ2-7	CASSLARGEQYF	TGTGCCAGCAGCTTAGCGCGGGGCGAGCAGTACTTC
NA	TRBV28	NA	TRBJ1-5	CASSLTPRQPQHF	TGTGCCAGCAGTTTAACCCCTCGTCAGCCCCAGCATTTT
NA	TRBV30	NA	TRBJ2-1	CAWSAPIWVDEQFF	TGTGCCTGGAGTGCTCCTATTTGGGTGGATGAGCAGTTCTTC
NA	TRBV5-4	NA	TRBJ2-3	CASSPPLDTDTQYF	TGTGCCAGCAGCCCCCCCCTGGACACAGATACGCAGTATTTT
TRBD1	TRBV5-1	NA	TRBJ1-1	CASSPGTATEAFF	TGCGCCAGCAGCCCTGGGACAGCCACTGAAGCTTTCTTT
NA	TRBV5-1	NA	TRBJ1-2	CASSLGGAVDYGYTF	TGCGCCAGCAGCCTGGGCGGGGCCGTCGACTATGGCTACACCTTC
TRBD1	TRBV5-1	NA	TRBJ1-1	CASSPEGARARTEAFF	TGCGCCAGCAGCCCGGAGGGGGCGAGAGCAAGGACTGAAGCTTTCTTT
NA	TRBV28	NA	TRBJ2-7	CASSEFSRGFYEQYF	TGTGCCAGCAGCGAGTTCAGTAGAGGCTTCTACGAGCAGTACTTC
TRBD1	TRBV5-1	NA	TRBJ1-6	CASSRSGTDTEPLHF	TGCGCCAGCAGCCGGAGCGGGACAGACACCGAACCCCTCCACTTT